This T cell receptor (beta chain) was retrieved from a study of T cells in Graves' hyperthyroidism and ophthalmopathy. RNA transcripts were the template for amplifying TCR beta CDR3 regions. Researchers ran a first-round RT-PCR on the TCR CDR3 using the HTBI primer set. TCRdb ran MiXCR on the multiplex PCR reads and lists one entry per CDR3 protein. The top ten clones hold around 69% of a sample with roughly 130,000 distinct CDR3 sequences, approximately 20% of them seen once. J lost 6 bases, V lost 4 bases, and 8 bases had no gene match. CDR1 and CDR2 from the germline V gene are LGHDT and YNNKEL (reference sequence). The CDR3 covers 14 residues.

The V and J genes are TRBV3-1 and TRBJ1-1; 7 bases fit TRBD1. The sequencing input was blood. The clonotype was recovered from a woman in her forties or fifties with Graves' hyperthyroidism that later progressed to Graves' ophthalmopathy. The CDR3: CASSRKTGTAEAFF. DNA of the CDR3: TGTGCCAGCAGCCGTAAGACAGGGACTGCTGAAGCTTTCTTT.